These 4 T cell receptor beta chains were all obtained from the same sample, sequenced in a study of CD8+CD57+ T cells in acquired aplastic anemia (dated by TCRdb to 2016 to 2019). TCRdb shows the sequencer as Illumina HiSeq 2000. Genomic DNA served as template for TCR beta VDJ combination and CDR3 sequence profiling. The raw public data were reprocessed by TCRdb itself: fastp quality trimming at Q25, MiXCR clonotype calling, in-frame beta chains only. One record per CDR3 amino acid sequence lists the most common genes and DNA. The sample yields roughly 190,000 distinct CDR3 sequences; around half were counted once. About 17% of the sample is held by the ten biggest clonotypes. The sequenced sample was sorted CD4+, CD8+, or CD8+CD57+ T cells (not recorded which) from PBMCs. These receptors originate from a human donor in good health, serving as a control.

The V call is TRBV7-2, the J call TRBJ2-7, with D perhaps being TRBD1 or TRBD2 (6 bases each). Germline CDR1 and CDR2: SGHTA and FQGNSA. Trimming stripped 2 bases from V and 7 bases from J, with 18 bases between. The CDR3 extends over 15 amino acids. CDR3 sequence: CASSLSAGQGIEQYF. CDR3 DNA sequence: TGTGCCAGCAGCTTATCGGCGGGGCAGGGGATAGAGCAGTACTTC.

The chain employs TRBV20-1 and TRBJ2-3, with D uncertain. This CDR3 is built from 9 residues. V was shortened by 6 bases and J by 11 bases, with 9 bases between the two germline ends. Germline CDR1 DFQATT, CDR2 SNEGSKA (reference sequence). DNA for the CDR3: TGCAGTGCCCCAAGTGGGCAGTATTTT. It codes for CSAPSGQYF.

The CDR3 DNA reads TGCAGTGCTAGAGCCGGGACAGGAGGAGAAGGCTACACCTTC. Translating gives CSARAGTGGEGYTF. This chain uses TRBV20-1 with TRBJ1-2, with TRBD1 identical over 8 bases. Trimming took 1 base from V and 8 from J; bases not matched to a gene: 9. In germline, CDR1 is DFQATT, CDR2 SNEGSKA (reference sequence). This CDR3 spans 14 amino acids.

This chain links TRBV28 with TRBJ2-7, with TRBD2 matching 7 bases. Germline CDR1 and CDR2: MDHEN and SYDVKM. The CDR3 extends over 15 amino acids. V shed 4 bases, J shed 0 bases, and the junction held 6 bases outside the gene matches. The CDR3 spells CASSSPGLSSYEQYF. In DNA form, the CDR3 reads TGTGCCAGCAGTTCGCCGGGACTAAGCTCCTACGAGCAGTACTTC.